A single sample gave rise to the 32 T cell receptor beta chains below, sequenced in a study of CD4 T cells in relation to SARS-CoV-2 and coronaviruses. Generated by immunoSEQ multiplex PCR, the TCRdb table keeps only in-frame clones and is missing some. The sample carries some 21,000 clones, over 60% recorded once. Before the COVID-19 pandemic, during about 2010-2018, CD4+ T cells were taken from unexposed donors. The cells were cultured for roughly 11 days before CD4+ T cells were isolated. No antigen has been identified for these receptors. Input material: CD4+ T cells from PBMCs, cultured in vitro. Receptors originate from a human donor in good health.

The CDR3 sequence is CASSIEARSYNSPLHF. CDR3 sequence (DNA): TGTGCCAGTAGTATAGAAGCCCGCTCCTATAATTCACCCCTCCACTTT. The chain links TRBV19 to TRBJ1-6; D is unclear. With 0 bases removed from V and 0 bases from J, the gap between germline ends came to 6 bases. The CDR3 runs to 16 residues. CDR1 is LNHDA and CDR2 is SQIVND in the germline V gene (reference sequence).

CDR3 DNA: TGTGCCTGGAACACACAGGGGAGAGGTATTGAGCAGTACTTC. It translates to CAWNTQGRGIEQYF. This sequence joins TRBV30 and TRBJ2-7, with TRBD1 matching over 7 bases. The V gene end was trimmed by 4 bases and the J gene end by 7 bases; junction bases not matched to a gene: 13. Germline CDR1 is GTSNPN and CDR2 is SVGIG (reference sequence). The CDR3 covers 14 residues. The whole variable domain, remainder taken from reference TRBV30 and TRBJ2-7, is SQTIHQWPATLVQPVGSPLSLECTVEGTSNPNLYWYRQAAGRGLQLLFYSVGIGQISSEVPQNLSASRPQDRQFILSSKKLLLSDSGFYLCAWNTQGRGIEQYFGPGTRLTVT.

The V and J genes are TRBV19 and TRBJ1-5; possibly TRBD1 for D (6 bases). Germline V gives CDR1 LNHDA, CDR2 SQIVND (reference sequence). CDR3 length equals 14 residues. Trimming cost V 6 bases and J 5 bases, with 14 bases left between them. Here the CDR3 reads CASRPSTGYQPQHF. CDR3 nucleotides: TGTGCCAGTAGACCCTCCACAGGGTATCAGCCCCAGCATTTT.

This clone was seen just once. J is TRBJ2-1 and V is TRBV5-1; 7 nucleotides match TRBD2. This CDR3 region has 13 residues. V gave up 8 bases and J gave up 2 bases; unmatched junction bases: 4. Germline V CDR1 and CDR2: SGHRS, YFSETQ. The DNA of the CDR3 is TGCGCCAGTCGGGAGGACACCTACAATGAGCAGTTCTTC. This translates into CASREDTYNEQFF.

The chain combines TRBV7-2 with TRBJ2-2; D uncertain. The germline CDR1 and CDR2 sequences are SGHTA and FQGNSA. Trimming took 0 bases from V and 6 from J, leaving 11 bases between them. This CDR3 spans 15 amino acids. The CDR3 nucleotides are TGTGCCAGCAGCTTAGCGTCGGCCGCGGCCGGGGAGCTGTTTTTT. It encodes CASSLASAAAGELFF.

The V gene is TRBV5-1, the J gene TRBJ1-2; 9 nucleotides align to TRBD1. Germline trimming cut 4 bases from V and 4 bases from J; bases unmatched to any gene: 8. CDR1 SGHRS and CDR2 YFSETQ come from the germline V gene. The CDR3 is 15 amino acids. CDR3: CASSPPGTGTYGYTF. Here the CDR3 DNA reads TGCGCCAGCAGCCCCCCCGGGACAGGGACCTATGGCTACACCTTC.

V gene TRBV6-5 combines with J gene TRBJ2-6; D not certain. The germline V and J ends were trimmed by 2 bases and 0 bases, with 8 bases remaining between them. This CDR3 spans 16 amino acids. Germline assignment: CDR1 MNHEY and CDR2 SVGAGI. CDR3 bases: TGTGCCAGCAGTTACGGCAGTTACTCTGGGGCCAACGTCCTGACTTTC. This sequence encodes CASSYGSYSGANVLTF.

The chain combines TRBV5-1 with TRBJ1-1, with a tentative D call TRBD1 (5 bases). Germline CDR1 is SGHRS and CDR2 is YFSETQ. The CDR3 consists of 15 residues. V was clipped by 3 bases and J by 0 bases, with 12 bases between them. This chain's CDR3 is CASSSQTDMNTEAFF. DNA for the CDR3: TGCGCCAGCAGCTCACAGACAGACATGAACACTGAAGCTTTCTTT.

This chain connects TRBV24-1 to TRBJ2-1, with D possibly TRBD2 on 5 matching bases. This CDR3 spans 17 amino acids. V lost 3 bases to trimming and J lost 1 base, with 15 bases between them. Germline CDR1 is KGHDR and CDR2 is SFDVKD. This CDR3 is CATSDTDWPRSYNEQFF. The CDR3, as DNA: TGTGCCACCAGTGATACGGACTGGCCCCGTTCCTACAATGAGCAGTTCTTC.

V usage is TRBV19 and J usage is TRBJ1-5; D gene uncertain. V dropped 3 bases and J dropped 2 bases, with 14 bases sitting between them. CDR1 LNHDA and CDR2 SQIVND come from the germline V gene (reference sequence). This CDR3 has 16 amino acids. The CDR3 coding sequence is TGTGCCAGTAGTATGGTCCAGTGGGTCGGCAATCAGCCCCAGCATTTT. Translating gives CASSMVQWVGNQPQHF.

V gene TRBV30 combines with J gene TRBJ1-5, with D possibly TRBD1 on 6 matching bases. V lost 0 bases, J lost 6 bases, and 15 bases lay in between. The CDR3 loop spans 15 amino acids. CDR1 and CDR2 (germline): GTSNPN, SVGIG (reference sequence). In DNA form, the CDR3 reads TGTGCCTGGAGTGTCTCGACAGGTGGGGCTCAGCCCCAGCATTTT. Encoded protein: CAWSVSTGGAQPQHF.

This sequence joins TRBV7-2 and TRBJ2-5; TRBD2 matches 7 bases. This CDR3 has 14 residues. The V gene's germline CDR1 is SGHTA and CDR2 FQGNSA. V was pared by 1 base and J by 4 bases, with 3 bases of the junction left unmatched. CDR3 residues: CASSLEVAGETQYF. In DNA form, the CDR3 reads TGTGCCAGCAGCTTAGAAGTAGCGGGAGAGACCCAGTACTTC. Variable domain in full (rest from reference TRBV7-2 and TRBJ2-5): GAGVSQSPSNKVTEKGKDVELRCDPISGHTALYWYRQSLGQGLEFLIYFQGNSAPDKSGLPSDRFSAERTGGSVSTLTIQRTQQEDSAVYLCASSLEVAGETQYFGPGTRLLVL.

This chain joins TRBV7-9 and TRBJ2-1, with TRBD1 identical over 10 bases. The CDR3 covers 17 residues. J gave up 4 bases and V 5 bases, and 11 bases lay outside the gene matches. Germline V gene lookup returns CDR1 SEHNR and CDR2 FQNEAQ (reference sequence). Written as DNA, the CDR3 is TGTGCCAGCAGCCGAGAGACCGGGACAGGGGTATACAATGAGCAGTTCTTC. It translates to CASSRETGTGVYNEQFF.

This clone has just a few counts. The chain recombines TRBV20-1 with TRBJ2-7; maybe TRBD2 (5 bases). The V end lost 6 bases, the J end lost 2 bases, and 23 bases lay between the germline ends. The CDR3 is 16 residues long. Looked up from germline, CDR1 is DFQATT and CDR2 is SNEGSKA (reference sequence). CDR3 sequence: CSASGLLERKPYEQYF. The CDR3 DNA follows: TGCAGTGCCAGTGGTTTGTTGGAGCGGAAACCCTACGAGCAGTACTTC.

Regarding this clone: Compared with germline, one end of the junction differs, possibly owing to a read error. The chain uses TRBV2 and TRBJ1-1; 7 bases line up with TRBD1. The CDR3 covers 15 residues. The germline gives CDR1 SNHLY, CDR2 FYNNEI. The CDR3 spells CASREGTVMNTEAFF. The CDR3 DNA sequence: TGTGCCAGCAGGGAAGGGACAGTCATGAACACTGAAGCTTTCTTT.

V gene TRBV24-1 combines with J gene TRBJ2-1, with 9 bases aligning to TRBD1. Unmatched junction bases numbered 6, after V lost 0 bases and J lost 7 bases. This CDR3 comprises 16 residues. Looked up from germline, CDR1 is KGHDR and CDR2 is SFDVKD. The CDR3 bases are TGTGCCACCAGTGATTTGAAGACAGGGGGATCGAATGAGCAGTTCTTC. This sequence encodes CATSDLKTGGSNEQFF.

The rearrangement joins TRBV9 to TRBJ2-1, with 13 positions matching TRBD2. The germline CDR1 and CDR2 sequences are SGDLS and YYNGEE. Trimming took 7 bases from V and 0 from J; bases not matched to a gene: 10. This CDR3 spans 18 amino acids. CDR3 sequence: CASQRDRTSGSSYNEQFF. The CDR3 nucleotides read TGTGCCAGCCAAAGGGACCGGACTAGCGGGAGCTCCTACAATGAGCAGTTCTTC.

This clone was recorded only once. The J gene is TRBJ2-6, the V gene TRBV3-1 (or the pseudogene TRBV3-2); 8 bases are a match to TRBD1. The CDR3 is 16 residues long. CDR1 and CDR2 (germline): LGHDT, YNNKEL (reference sequence). The junction had 4 bases not matched to a gene; V was cut back by 3 bases and J by 3 bases. The CDR3 sequence: CASSHGQGLGANVLTF. In nucleotides, the CDR3 is TGTGCCAGCAGCCACGGACAGGGACTTGGGGCCAACGTCCTGACTTTC.

The chain links TRBV12-3 or TRBV12-4 to TRBJ1-1; no clear D gene. The V and J ends lost 3 bases and 6 bases respectively, with 11 bases between them. The CDR3 runs to 13 residues. CDR3 region: CASSFSQASEAFF. Written as DNA, the CDR3 is TGTGCCAGCAGTTTTTCCCAGGCCTCTGAAGCTTTCTTT.

The rearrangement links TRBV5-1 to TRBJ2-7, with 11 bases fitting TRBD2. The CDR3 length is 13 residues. Looked up from germline, CDR1 is SGHRS and CDR2 is YFSETQ. Trimming at V came to 7 bases and at J to 3 bases, leaving 3 bases not matched to a gene. CDR3 bases: TGCGCCAGCCGGGGACTAGCGGACTACGAGCAGTACTTC. Translation: CASRGLADYEQYF.

The genes are TRBV9 and TRBJ2-7, with a tentative D call TRBD2 (6 bases). V lost 0 bases and J 2 bases, leaving 12 bases between the germline ends. The CDR3 contains 15 residues. Germline V gene data show CDR1 as SGDLS and CDR2 as YYNGEE. Written as DNA, the CDR3 is TGTGCCAGCAGCGTAGTTAGCGGACCTACCTACGAGCAGTACTTC. Encoded protein: CASSVVSGPTYEQYF.

This clone was observed a few times. The V gene is TRBV11-3, the J gene TRBJ1-6, with D unresolved. V lost 2 bases to trimming and J lost 8 bases, with 7 bases between them. The CDR3 consists of 13 residues. Germline V gene sequence: CDR1 SGHNT, CDR2 YENEEA. The CDR3 sequence: CASSLTEYSPLHF. CDR3 nucleotide sequence: TGTGCCAGCAGCTTAACAGAGTATTCACCCCTCCACTTT.

V gene TRBV5-6 combines with J gene TRBJ2-7, with D perhaps matching TRBD1 (6 bases). CDR3 length equals 14 residues. V was shortened by 6 bases and J by 6 bases, with 19 bases between the two germline ends. Per germline, CDR1 SGHDT and CDR2 YYEEEE. The chain's CDR3 is CASTLRGVGAEQYF. Written as DNA, the CDR3 is TGTGCCAGCACCCTCAGGGGTGTAGGGGCCGAGCAGTACTTC.

The chain carries TRBV2 and TRBJ2-1; possibly TRBD1 or TRBD2 for D (5 bases each). This CDR3 has 11 amino acids. The V gene's germline CDR1 is SNHLY and CDR2 FYNNEI. V was trimmed by 4 bases and J by 10 bases, leaving 8 bases between them. CDR3: CASSGGWEQFF. CDR3 nucleotides: TGTGCCAGCAGTGGGGGGTGGGAGCAGTTCTTC.

The gene calls are TRBV11-3 and TRBJ1-1, with D unresolved. V was cut by 5 bases and J by 2 bases, with 9 bases left in between. The germline gives CDR1 SGHNT, CDR2 YENEEA. This CDR3 comprises 13 residues. The CDR3 reads CASSVRGNTEAFF. In nucleotides, the CDR3 is TGTGCCAGCAGCGTCCGGGGAAACACTGAAGCTTTCTTT.

The chain recombines TRBV7-9 with TRBJ1-1; D possibly corresponds to TRBD1 (6 bases). With 5 bases removed from V and 3 bases from J, the gap between germline ends came to 16 bases. Germline V gene data show CDR1 as SEHNR and CDR2 as FQNEAQ (reference sequence). The CDR3 has 15 amino acids. CDR3 protein: CASSHSGGGDTEAFF. CDR3 nucleotide sequence: TGTGCCAGCAGCCACTCGGGAGGGGGAGACACTGAAGCTTTCTTT.

The chain joins TRBV6-5 to TRBJ2-7; D perhaps matches TRBD1 (6 bases). The CDR3 is 13 amino acids. V lost 5 bases to trimming and J lost 6 bases, with 14 bases between them. Germline loops: CDR1 MNHEY, CDR2 SVGAGI. DNA of the CDR3: TGTGCCAGCAGTCCGGCACAGGGAATCGAGCAGTACTTC. This gives the protein CASSPAQGIEQYF.

V and J are TRBV5-1 and TRBJ2-3, with a possible D match to TRBD1 (6 bases). The CDR3 totals 16 residues. Germline V lookup: CDR1 SGHRS, CDR2 YFSETQ. V dropped 0 bases and J dropped 1 base, with 12 bases sitting between them. CDR3 sequence reads: CASSLVGGAGTDTQYF. The CDR3 coding sequence is TGCGCCAGCAGCTTGGTAGGGGGAGCCGGCACAGATACGCAGTATTTT. Full variable domain (outside the CDR3, taken from reference TRBV5-1 and TRBJ2-3): KAGVTQTPRYLIKTRGQQVTLSCSPISGHRSVSWYQQTPGQGLQFLFEYFSETQRNKGNFPGRFSGRQFSNSRSEMNVSTLELGDSALYLCASSLVGGAGTDTQYFGPGTRLTVL.

The V gene is TRBV7-9, the J gene TRBJ2-2; D gene uncertain. V was cut by 3 bases and J by 2 bases, with 7 bases left in between. Per the germline V gene, CDR1 is SEHNR and CDR2 is FQNEAQ (reference sequence). This CDR3 has 14 residues. The CDR3 here is CASSFAFNTGELFF. The CDR3 coding sequence is TGTGCCAGCAGCTTTGCGTTTAACACCGGGGAGCTGTTTTTT.

V usage is TRBV9 and J usage is TRBJ2-5, with 8 bases identical to TRBD2. Germline loops: CDR1 SGDLS, CDR2 YYNGEE. CDR3 length equals 16 residues. V was clipped by 0 bases and J by 5 bases; unmatched bases: 9. DNA for the CDR3: TGTGCCAGCAGCGTAGCTACGGGGGGGGCCTTTGAGACCCAGTACTTC. Amino acid sequence: CASSVATGGAFETQYF.

This chain links TRBV24-1 with TRBJ2-2; D call uncertain. CDR1 is KGHDR, CDR2 SFDVKD, per germline. V was shortened by 4 bases and J by 1 base, with 12 bases between the two germline ends. This CDR3 has 16 amino acids. This CDR3 reads CATSDQKDGNTGELFF. The CDR3 nucleotides are TGTGCCACCAGTGACCAAAAGGACGGGAACACCGGGGAGCTGTTTTTT.

The chain recombines TRBV5-6 with TRBJ2-7, with TRBD2 matching 7 bases. CDR1 SGHDT and CDR2 YYEEEE come from the germline V gene. The CDR3 sequence is 15 residues long. Trimming took 1 base from V and 2 from J; bases not matched to a gene: 6. CDR3 amino acids: CASSLNFGGAYEQYF. The CDR3 DNA follows: TGTGCCAGCAGCTTGAACTTTGGGGGGGCCTACGAGCAGTACTTC.